Listed below are T cell receptor beta chains from one sample, sequenced in a study of cytomegalovirus exposure and HLA in healthy donors. Generated by immunoSEQ multiplex PCR, the TCRdb table keeps only in-frame clones and is missing some. Of some 99,000 clones listed, roughly 69% were seen once; the top ten hold roughly 5.9%. The material sequenced was PBMCs. The receptors shown here come from a woman in her seventies in good health and CMV-seropositive. Both conserved end residues are part of each CDR3. The D gene is left open where the match is weak. The size of a clone is reported for some rows only, either as once, few or many, or as a class for expanded clones.

d_gene	j_gene	abundance	v_gene	CDR3aa	CDR3nt
NA	TRBJ2-6	NA	TRBV27	CASSLSTRLISGANVLTF	TGTGCCAGCAGTTTATCAACGAGACTGATCTCTGGGGCCAACGTCCTGACTTTC
TRBD1	TRBJ2-7	NA	TRBV2	CASSEGTASTYEQYF	TGTGCCAGCAGCGAGGGGACAGCGTCAACCTACGAGCAGTACTTC
NA	TRBJ1-1	few	TRBV2	CASMRPGTEAFF	TGTGCCAGCATGAGGCCGGGCACTGAAGCTTTCTTT
NA	TRBJ1-1	NA	TRBV11-2	CASSPGVLNTEAFF	TGTGCCAGCAGTCCAGGGGTTTTGAACACTGAAGCTTTCTTT
NA	TRBJ2-4	few	TRBV6-5	CASSYSGGLENIQYF	TGTGCCAGCAGTTACTCTGGGGGACTCGAAAACATTCAGTACTTC
TRBD1	TRBJ2-1	once	TRBV6-6	CASSTQTGVNEQFF	TGTGCCAGCAGTACACAGACAGGGGTCAATGAGCAGTTCTTC
NA	TRBJ2-5	NA	TRBV10-3	CATGDNQETQYF	TGTGCCACCGGGGACAACCAAGAGACCCAGTACTTC
TRBD1	TRBJ1-2	NA	TRBV19	CASSIKGANYGYTF	TGTGCCAGTAGTATAAAGGGGGCGAACTATGGCTACACCTTC
TRBD2	TRBJ2-5	NA	TRBV5-1	CASSLSRGLEEETQYF	TGCGCCAGCAGCTTGTCGCGAGGACTAGAAGAAGAGACCCAGTACTTC
TRBD2	TRBJ2-2	NA	TRBV2	CASCSSGGDTGELFF	TGTGCCAGCTGTTCTAGCGGGGGCGACACCGGGGAGCTGTTTTTT
TRBD2	TRBJ2-2	NA	TRBV7-7	CASSPGLAGEYGELFF	TGTGCTAGCAGCCCGGGACTAGCGGGGGAGTACGGGGAGCTGTTTTTT
TRBD1	TRBJ1-1	NA	TRBV7-9	CASSLTGSTEAFF	TGTGCCAGCAGCCTGACAGGGAGTACTGAAGCTTTCTTT
NA	TRBJ1-1	NA	TRBV25-1	CASKMRENTEAFF	TGTGCCAGCAAGATGAGGGAGAACACTGAAGCTTTCTTT
NA	TRBJ2-1	few	TRBV6-6	CASSLYGSEQFF	TGTGCCAGCAGCCTTTACGGGTCTGAGCAGTTCTTC
TRBD1	TRBJ1-1	few	TRBV29-1	CSVPDRANTEAFF	TGCAGCGTCCCCGACAGGGCGAACACTGAAGCTTTCTTT
TRBD1	TRBJ1-4	few	TRBV10-3	CAISQGQGTGDEKLFF	TGTGCCATCAGCCAGGGACAGGGAACAGGGGATGAAAAACTGTTTTTT
TRBD1	TRBJ1-1	NA	TRBV30	CALKGTGDTEAFF	TGTGCCTTGAAGGGGACAGGGGACACTGAAGCTTTCTTT
NA	TRBJ1-1	NA	TRBV6-5	CASVPLGAYTEAFF	TGTGCCAGTGTTCCCCTAGGGGCCTACACTGAAGCTTTCTTT
TRBD2	TRBJ2-5	NA	TRBV2	CASIGLAGPAETQYF	TGTGCCAGCATCGGACTAGCGGGGCCGGCAGAGACCCAGTACTTC
TRBD1	TRBJ1-1	NA	TRBV27	CASSSGTGGNTEAFF	TGTGCCAGCAGTAGTGGGACAGGGGGGAACACTGAAGCTTTCTTT
NA	TRBJ1-2	NA	TRBV25-1	CASSEYAGTTNYGYTF	TGTGCCAGCAGTGAATACGCCGGGACAACTAACTATGGCTACACCTTC
NA	TRBJ1-2	NA	TRBV13	CASSGVNYGYTF	TGTGCCAGCTCAGGGGTTAACTATGGCTACACCTTC
TRBD1	TRBJ1-2	NA	TRBV11-2	CASSFFEGARYGYTF	TGTGCCAGCAGCTTTTTTGAGGGGGCGCGATATGGCTACACCTTC